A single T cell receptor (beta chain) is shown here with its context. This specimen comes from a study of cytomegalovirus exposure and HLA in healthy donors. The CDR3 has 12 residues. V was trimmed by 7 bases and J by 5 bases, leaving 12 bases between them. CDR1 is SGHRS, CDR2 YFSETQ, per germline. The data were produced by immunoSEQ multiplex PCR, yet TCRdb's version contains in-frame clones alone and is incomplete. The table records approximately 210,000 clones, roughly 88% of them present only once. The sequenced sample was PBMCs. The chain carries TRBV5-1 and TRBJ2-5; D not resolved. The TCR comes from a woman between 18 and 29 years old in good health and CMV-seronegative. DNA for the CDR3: TGCGCCAGCCACAATTTAATGGAGACCCAGTACTTC. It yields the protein CASHNLMETQYF.